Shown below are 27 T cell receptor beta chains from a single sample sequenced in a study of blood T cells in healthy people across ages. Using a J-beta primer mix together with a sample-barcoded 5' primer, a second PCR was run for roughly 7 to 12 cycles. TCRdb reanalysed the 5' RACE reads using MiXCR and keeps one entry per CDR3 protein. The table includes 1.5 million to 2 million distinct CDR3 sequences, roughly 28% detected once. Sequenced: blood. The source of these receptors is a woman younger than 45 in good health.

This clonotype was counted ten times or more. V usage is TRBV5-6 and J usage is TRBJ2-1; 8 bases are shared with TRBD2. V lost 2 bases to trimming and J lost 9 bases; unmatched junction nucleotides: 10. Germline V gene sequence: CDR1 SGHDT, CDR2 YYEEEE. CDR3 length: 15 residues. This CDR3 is CASSFQAGVRSEQFF. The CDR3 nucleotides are TGTGCCAGCAGCTTCCAAGCGGGAGTCAGAAGTGAGCAGTTCTTC.

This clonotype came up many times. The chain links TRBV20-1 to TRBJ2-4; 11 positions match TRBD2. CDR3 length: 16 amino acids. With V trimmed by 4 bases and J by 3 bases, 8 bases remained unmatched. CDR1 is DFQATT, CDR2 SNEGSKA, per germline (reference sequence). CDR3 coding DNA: TGCAGTGCTATGGGACTAGCGGACCAGAACAAAAACATTCAGTACTTC. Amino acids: CSAMGLADQNKNIQYF.

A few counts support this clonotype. CDR3 loop: CASGTGLPYEQYF. Here the CDR3 DNA reads TGTGCCAGCGGGACAGGATTACCCTACGAGCAGTACTTC. V is TRBV12-3 or TRBV12-4 and J is TRBJ2-7; 8 positions agree with TRBD1. After removal of 8 bases from V and 2 bases from J, the junction contained 5 bases not matched to a gene. This CDR3 is built from 13 residues.

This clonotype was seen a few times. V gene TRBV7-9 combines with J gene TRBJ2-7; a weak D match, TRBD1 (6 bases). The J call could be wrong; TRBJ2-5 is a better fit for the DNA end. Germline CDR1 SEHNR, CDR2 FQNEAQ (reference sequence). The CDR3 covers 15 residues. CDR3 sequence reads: CASSRQGYGFETQYF. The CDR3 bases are TGTGCCAGCAGTCGGCAGGGGTATGGGTTCGAGACCCAGTACTTC.

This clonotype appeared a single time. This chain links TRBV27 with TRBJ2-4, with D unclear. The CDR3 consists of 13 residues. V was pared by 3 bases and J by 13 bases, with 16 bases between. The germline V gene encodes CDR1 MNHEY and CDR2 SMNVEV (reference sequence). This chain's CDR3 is CASSFRPYNEQYF. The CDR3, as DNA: TGTGCCAGCAGTTTTCGACCCTACAATGAGCAGTACTTC.

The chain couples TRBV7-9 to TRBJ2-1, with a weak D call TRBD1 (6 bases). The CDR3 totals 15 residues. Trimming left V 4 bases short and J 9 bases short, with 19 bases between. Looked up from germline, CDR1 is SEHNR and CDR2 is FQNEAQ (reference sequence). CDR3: CASSYRAGAGSEQFF. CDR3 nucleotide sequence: TGTGCCAGCAGCTATCGCGCAGGGGCAGGGAGTGAGCAGTTCTTC.

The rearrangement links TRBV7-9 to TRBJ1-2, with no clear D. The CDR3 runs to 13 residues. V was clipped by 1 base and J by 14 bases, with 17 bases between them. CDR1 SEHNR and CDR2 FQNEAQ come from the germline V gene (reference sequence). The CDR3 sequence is CASSLGGPDWGTF. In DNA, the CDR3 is TGTGCCAGCAGCTTAGGGGGTCCGGATTGGGGAACCTTC.

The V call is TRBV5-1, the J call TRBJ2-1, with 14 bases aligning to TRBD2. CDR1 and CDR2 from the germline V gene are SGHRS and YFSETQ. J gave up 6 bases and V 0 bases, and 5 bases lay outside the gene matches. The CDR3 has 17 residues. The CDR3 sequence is CASSLGGTSGGGNEQFF. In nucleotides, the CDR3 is TGCGCCAGCAGCTTGGGGGGGACTAGCGGGGGAGGCAATGAGCAGTTCTTC. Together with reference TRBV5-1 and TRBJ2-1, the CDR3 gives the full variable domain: KAGVTQTPRYLIKTRGQQVTLSCSPISGHRSVSWYQQTPGQGLQFLFEYFSETQRNKGNFPGRFSGRQFSNSRSEMNVSTLELGDSALYLCASSLGGTSGGGNEQFFGPGTRLTVL.

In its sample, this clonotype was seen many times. CDR3 DNA sequence: TGTGCCAGCAGTCGAACATCTTCGGGGGCAGGCTATGGCTACACCTTC. Encoded protein: CASSRTSSGAGYGYTF. V gene TRBV12-3 or TRBV12-4 combines with J gene TRBJ1-2; D might be TRBD1 (6 bases). This CDR3 is built from 16 residues. V was pared by 5 bases and J by 4 bases, with 20 bases between.

The CDR3 loop is CASSSLQGHGSEQFF. Written as DNA, the CDR3 is TGTGCCAGCAGTTCTTTACAGGGTCATGGGAGTGAGCAGTTCTTC. The V gene is TRBV12-3 or TRBV12-4, the J gene TRBJ2-1; TRBD1 might be the D (6 bases). Between the trimmed V and J ends, which lost 4 bases and 9 bases, there was a span of 19 bases. This CDR3 has 15 amino acids.

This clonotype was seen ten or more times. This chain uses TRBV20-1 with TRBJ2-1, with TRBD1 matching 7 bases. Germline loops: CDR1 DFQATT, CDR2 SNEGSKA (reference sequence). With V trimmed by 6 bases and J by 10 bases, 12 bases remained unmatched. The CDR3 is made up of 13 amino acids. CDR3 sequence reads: CSAPGTVNLEQFF. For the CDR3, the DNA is TGCAGTGCCCCCGGGACAGTTAATTTGGAGCAGTTCTTC.

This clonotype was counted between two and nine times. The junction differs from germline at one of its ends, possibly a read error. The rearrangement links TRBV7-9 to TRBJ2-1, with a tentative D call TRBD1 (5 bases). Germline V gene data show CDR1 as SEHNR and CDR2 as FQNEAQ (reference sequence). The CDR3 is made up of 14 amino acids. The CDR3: CASSRDSYYNEQFF. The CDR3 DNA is TGTGCTAGCAGCAGAGACAGTTATTACAATGAGCAGTTCTTC.

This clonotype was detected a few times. The CDR3 DNA reads TGTGCCACCTCAGGGGACTCTGGGGCCAACGTCCTGACTTTC. Protein: CATSGDSGANVLTF. This chain connects TRBV10-3 to TRBJ2-6, with a weak D call TRBD1 (6 bases). CDR1 ENHRY and CDR2 SYGVKD come from the germline V gene. V lost 10 bases and J 0 bases, leaving 10 bases between the germline ends. This CDR3 contains 14 residues.

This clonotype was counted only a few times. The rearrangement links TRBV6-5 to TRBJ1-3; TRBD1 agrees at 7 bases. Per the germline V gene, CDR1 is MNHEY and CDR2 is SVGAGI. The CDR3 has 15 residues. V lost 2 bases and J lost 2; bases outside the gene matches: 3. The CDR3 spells CASSYGQGAGNTIYF. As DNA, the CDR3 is TGTGCCAGCAGTTACGGGCAGGGGGCTGGAAACACCATATATTTT.

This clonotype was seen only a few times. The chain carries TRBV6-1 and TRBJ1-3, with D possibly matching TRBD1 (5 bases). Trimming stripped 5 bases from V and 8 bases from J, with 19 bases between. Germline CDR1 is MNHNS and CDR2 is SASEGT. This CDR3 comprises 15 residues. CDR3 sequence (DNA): TGTGCCAGCAGTTGGGGACGGACCGTTTCTGACACCATATATTTT. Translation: CASSWGRTVSDTIYF.

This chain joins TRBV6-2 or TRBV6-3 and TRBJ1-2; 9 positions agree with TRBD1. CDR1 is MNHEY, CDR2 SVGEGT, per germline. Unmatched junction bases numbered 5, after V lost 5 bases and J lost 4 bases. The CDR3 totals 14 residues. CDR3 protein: CASSTGQGIYGYTF. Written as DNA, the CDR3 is TGTGCCAGCAGTACCGGACAGGGGATCTATGGCTACACCTTC.

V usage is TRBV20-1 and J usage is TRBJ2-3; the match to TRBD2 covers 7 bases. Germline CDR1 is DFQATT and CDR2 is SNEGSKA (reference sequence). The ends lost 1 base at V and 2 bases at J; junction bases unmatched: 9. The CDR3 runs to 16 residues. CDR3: CSARGGGEILTDTQYF. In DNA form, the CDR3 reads TGCAGTGCTAGAGGTGGGGGGGAGATCCTCACAGATACGCAGTATTTT.

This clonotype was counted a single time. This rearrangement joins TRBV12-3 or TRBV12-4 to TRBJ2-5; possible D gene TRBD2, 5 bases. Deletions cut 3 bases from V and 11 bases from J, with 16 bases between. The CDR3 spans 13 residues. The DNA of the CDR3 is TGTGCCAGCAGTTTTTCTGTGTGTGGGGAGCAGTACTTC. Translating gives CASSFSVCGEQYF.

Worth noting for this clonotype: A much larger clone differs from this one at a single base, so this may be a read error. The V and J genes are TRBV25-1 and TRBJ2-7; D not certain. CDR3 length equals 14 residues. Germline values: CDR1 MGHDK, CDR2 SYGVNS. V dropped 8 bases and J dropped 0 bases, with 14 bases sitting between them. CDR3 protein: CASVARLSSYEQYF. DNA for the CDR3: TGTGCCAGCGTCGCGAGACTCAGCTCCTACGAGCAGTACTTC.

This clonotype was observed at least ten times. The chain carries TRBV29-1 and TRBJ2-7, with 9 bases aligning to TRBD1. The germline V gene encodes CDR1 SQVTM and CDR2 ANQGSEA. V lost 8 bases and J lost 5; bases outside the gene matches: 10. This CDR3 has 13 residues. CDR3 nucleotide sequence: TGCAGCCTTCAACGACAGGGGGGCAACGAGCAGTACTTC. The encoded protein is CSLQRQGGNEQYF.

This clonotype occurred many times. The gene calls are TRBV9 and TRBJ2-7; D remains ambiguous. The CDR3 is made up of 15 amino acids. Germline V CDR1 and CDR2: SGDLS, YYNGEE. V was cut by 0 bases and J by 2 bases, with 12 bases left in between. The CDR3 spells CASSVAPQVAYEQYF. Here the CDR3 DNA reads TGTGCCAGCAGCGTAGCTCCCCAGGTAGCCTACGAGCAGTACTTC.

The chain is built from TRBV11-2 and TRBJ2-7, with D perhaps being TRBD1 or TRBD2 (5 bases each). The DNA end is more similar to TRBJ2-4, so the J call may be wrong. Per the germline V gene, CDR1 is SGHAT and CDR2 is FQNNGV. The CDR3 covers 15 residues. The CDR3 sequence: CASSSSRDGVNIQYF. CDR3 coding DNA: TGTGCCAGCAGCTCCTCCCGGGACGGGGTAAACATTCAGTACTTC.

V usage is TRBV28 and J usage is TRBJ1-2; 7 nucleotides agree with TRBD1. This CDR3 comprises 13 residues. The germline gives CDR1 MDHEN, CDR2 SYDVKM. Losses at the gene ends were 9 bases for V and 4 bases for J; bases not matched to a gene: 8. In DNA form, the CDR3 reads TGTGCCAGTGGAACAGGGGACGTCTATGGCTACACCTTC. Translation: CASGTGDVYGYTF.

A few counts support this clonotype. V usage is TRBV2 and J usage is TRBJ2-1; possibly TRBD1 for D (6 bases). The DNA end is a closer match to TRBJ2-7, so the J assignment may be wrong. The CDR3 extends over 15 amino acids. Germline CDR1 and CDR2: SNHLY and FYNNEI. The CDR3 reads CASSLGQSSYNEQYF. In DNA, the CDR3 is TGTGCCAGCAGCTTAGGACAGAGCTCCTACAATGAGCAGTACTTC.

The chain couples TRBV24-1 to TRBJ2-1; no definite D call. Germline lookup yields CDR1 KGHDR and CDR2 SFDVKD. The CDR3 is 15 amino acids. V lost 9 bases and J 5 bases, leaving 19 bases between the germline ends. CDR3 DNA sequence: TGTGCCACCGCCGATTCGGCGTCTTCCCACAATGAGCAGTTCTTC. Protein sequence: CATADSASSHNEQFF.

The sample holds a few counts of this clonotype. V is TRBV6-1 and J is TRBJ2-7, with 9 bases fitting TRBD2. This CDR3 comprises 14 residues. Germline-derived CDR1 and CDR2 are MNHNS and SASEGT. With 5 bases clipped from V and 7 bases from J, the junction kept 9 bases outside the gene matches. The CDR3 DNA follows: TGTGCCAGCAGTACTATAGCGGGAGTAAGAGAGCAGTACTTC. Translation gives CASSTIAGVREQYF.

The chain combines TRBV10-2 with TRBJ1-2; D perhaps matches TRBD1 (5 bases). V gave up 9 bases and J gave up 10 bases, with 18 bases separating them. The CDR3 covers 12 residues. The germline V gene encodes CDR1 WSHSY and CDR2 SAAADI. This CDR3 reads CARVGGVDDYTF. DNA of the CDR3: TGCGCCAGGGTGGGAGGGGTTGATGACTACACCTTC.